The 25 T cell receptor beta chains below come from one sample, sequenced in a study of blood T cell repertoires in COVID-19. Repertoires were generated with immunoSEQ multiplex PCR, while TCRdb's copy carries only in-frame clones and drops some. Of some 350,000 clones in the sample, around 87% were seen once. The sample was PBMCs or T cells enriched from blood (not recorded which). These receptors were collected from a woman aged 30 to 39 who had recovered from COVID-19.

The chain is built from TRBV12-2 and TRBJ1-2. TRBV12-2 is an annotated pseudogene. The CDR3 runs 17 residues. The CDR3 DNA is TGTGCAAGTCGCCTTAGAGACGCGAGCGATACTAACTATGGCTACACCTTC. Its protein product is CASRLRDASDTNYGYTF.

The chain is built from TRBV4-2 and TRBJ1-2, with D possibly TRBD1 on 6 matching bases. Per germline, CDR1 LGHNA and CDR2 YNFKEQ. V lost 0 bases and J lost 2, with 10 bases in between. CDR3 size: 15 residues. This CDR3 is CASSQEVQGNYGYTF. CDR3 nucleotide sequence: TGTGCCAGCAGCCAAGAGGTTCAGGGGAACTATGGCTACACCTTC.

The rearrangement uses TRBV11-2 and TRBJ2-3, with 11 bases lining up with TRBD2. Per the germline V gene, CDR1 is SGHAT and CDR2 is FQNNGV. CDR3 length: 17 residues. The V segment lost 3 bases and the J segment 5 bases; nucleotides outside the gene matches: 10. The CDR3: CASSLLRLAGSLDTQYF. The CDR3 DNA sequence: TGTGCCAGCAGCTTGCTAAGACTAGCGGGGAGCCTAGATACGCAGTATTTT.

The chain has TRBV7-2 and TRBJ1-1; unclear D gene. The CDR3 runs 14 residues. Trimming cost V 2 bases and J 1 base, with 8 bases left between them. CDR1 is SGHTA and CDR2 is FQGNSA in the germline V gene. CDR3 in DNA: TGTGCCAGCAGCTTAATCAGGAAGAACACTGAAGCTTTCTTT. As protein: CASSLIRKNTEAFF. The whole variable domain, filled in from reference TRBV7-2 and TRBJ1-1, reads GAGVSQSPSNKVTEKGKDVELRCDPISGHTALYWYRQSLGQGLEFLIYFQGNSAPDKSGLPSDRFSAERTGGSVSTLTIQRTQQEDSAVYLCASSLIRKNTEAFFGQGTRLTVV.

This sequence joins TRBV28 and TRBJ1-2; D call uncertain. Trimming stripped 5 bases from V and 7 bases from J, with 11 bases between. The CDR3 is 12 residues long. Germline V gene sequence: CDR1 MDHEN, CDR2 SYDVKM. The CDR3 coding sequence is TGTGCCAGCAGTCCCTATCAGGCTGGCTACACCTTC. Its protein product is CASSPYQAGYTF.

V usage is TRBV4-1 and J usage is TRBJ1-5; perhaps TRBD1 as D (5 bases). The CDR3 totals 15 residues. V lost 2 bases to trimming and J lost 7 bases, with 15 bases between them. CDR1 MGHRA and CDR2 YSYEKL come from the germline V gene. The CDR3 loop is CASSQLTGAGQPQHF. In DNA form, the CDR3 reads TGCGCCAGCAGCCAACTCACAGGAGCTGGGCAGCCCCAGCATTTT.

The genes are TRBV7-2 and TRBJ1-3; 7 positions agree with TRBD1. This CDR3 is built from 15 residues. With 5 bases clipped from V and 0 bases from J, the junction kept 4 bases outside the gene matches. Germline V lookup: CDR1 SGHTA, CDR2 FQGNSA. For the CDR3, the DNA is TGTGCCAGCAGCCAGACAGGGAACTCTGGAAACACCATATATTTT. Protein product: CASSQTGNSGNTIYF. The complete variable domain, with remaining parts taken from reference TRBV7-2 and TRBJ1-3, reads GAGVSQSPSNKVTEKGKDVELRCDPISGHTALYWYRQSLGQGLEFLIYFQGNSAPDKSGLPSDRFSAERTGGSVSTLTIQRTQQEDSAVYLCASSQTGNSGNTIYFGEGSWLTVV.

The chain is built from TRBV28 and TRBJ1-1; the D is unclear. Between the trimmed V and J ends, which lost 5 bases and 0 bases, there was a span of 13 bases. The V gene's germline CDR1 is MDHEN and CDR2 SYDVKM. CDR3 length: 15 amino acids. This chain's CDR3 is CASSALTDMNTEAFF. For the CDR3, the DNA is TGTGCCAGCAGTGCCCTTACAGATATGAACACTGAAGCTTTCTTT.

The chain joins TRBV30 to TRBJ2-1, with D perhaps matching TRBD1 (6 bases). Germline lookup yields CDR1 GTSNPN and CDR2 SVGIG (reference sequence). This CDR3 spans 12 amino acids. The germline V and J ends were trimmed by 4 bases and 10 bases, with 14 bases remaining between them. CDR3 in DNA: TGTGCCTGGAACCTAACAGGGTCCGAGCAGTTCTTC. Its translation: CAWNLTGSEQFF. Complete variable domain (other parts from reference TRBV30 and TRBJ2-1): SQTIHQWPATLVQPVGSPLSLECTVEGTSNPNLYWYRQAAGRGLQLLFYSVGIGQISSEVPQNLSASRPQDRQFILSSKKLLLSDSGFYLCAWNLTGSEQFFGPGTRLTVL.

J is TRBJ2-3 and V is TRBV11-3; 9 bases match TRBD1. J was trimmed by 6 bases and V by 1 base; bases with no gene match: 8. The CDR3 loop spans 16 amino acids. Germline V gene lookup returns CDR1 SGHNT and CDR2 YENEEA. The CDR3 DNA reads as TGTGCCAGCAGCTTAGGGTTGGGACAGGGATCGGATACGCAGTATTTT. Encoded protein: CASSLGLGQGSDTQYF.

The chain employs TRBV7-6 and TRBJ2-7, with a possible D match to TRBD2 (5 bases). Germline assignment: CDR1 SGHVS and CDR2 FNYEAQ. V was cut by 6 bases and J by 3 bases, with 15 bases left in between. The CDR3 extends over 14 amino acids. CDR3 in DNA: TGTGCCAGCAGTGGAGCGGACGGAAACTACGAGCAGTACTTC. It yields the protein CASSGADGNYEQYF.

The chain carries TRBV6-1 and TRBJ2-2; D possibly corresponds to TRBD2 (6 bases). V was trimmed by 2 bases and J by 1 base, leaving 14 bases between them. CDR1 and CDR2 from the germline V gene are MNHNS and SASEGT. This CDR3 comprises 17 residues. The CDR3 DNA sequence: TGTGCCAGCAGTGAATATCTGGGACTCCGGAACACCGGGGAGCTGTTTTTT. It is translated as CASSEYLGLRNTGELFF.

The chain links TRBV19 to TRBJ2-2; TRBD1 might be the D (6 bases). The germline gives CDR1 LNHDA, CDR2 SQIVND (reference sequence). This CDR3 is 15 amino acids long. The CDR3: CATTTPGRGSGELFF. The CDR3 DNA is TGTGCTACCACTACTCCGGGCAGGGGATCCGGGGAGCTGTTTTTT.

The chain combines TRBV7-3 with TRBJ2-1, with D possibly matching TRBD2 (6 bases). This CDR3 has 16 amino acids. The V and J ends lost 0 bases and 2 bases respectively, with 11 bases between them. Germline V lookup: CDR1 SGHTA, CDR2 FQGTGA. CDR3 DNA: TGTGCCAGCAGCTTAACTGGGGGGAGGCCCTACAATGAGCAGTTCTTC. Protein product: CASSLTGGRPYNEQFF.

This chain links TRBV25-1 with TRBJ1-3, with TRBD1 identical over 9 bases. In germline, CDR1 is MGHDK, CDR2 SYGVNS. This CDR3 has 17 residues. Trimming at V came to 1 base and at J to 3 bases, leaving 7 bases not matched to a gene. CDR3 protein: CASSELGQGVFGNTIYF. The CDR3 coding sequence is TGTGCCAGCAGTGAATTGGGACAGGGAGTGTTTGGAAACACCATATATTTT.

The chain has TRBV7-2 and TRBJ1-1; D ambiguous. Trimming cost V 2 bases and J 6 bases, with 10 bases left between them. This CDR3 is built from 13 residues. In germline, CDR1 is SGHTA, CDR2 FQGNSA. CDR3 sequence: CASSLSVHAEAFF. The CDR3 nucleotides read TGTGCCAGCAGCTTATCAGTGCACGCTGAAGCTTTCTTT.

The chain combines TRBV10-1 with TRBJ1-2; TRBD1 might be the D (6 bases). The CDR3 runs 13 residues. Germline V lookup: CDR1 WNHNN, CDR2 SYGVQD (reference sequence). The V and J ends lost 2 bases and 2 bases respectively, with 6 bases between them. CDR3: CASSETGNYGYTF. In nucleotides, the CDR3 is TGCGCCAGCAGTGAGACAGGGAACTATGGCTACACCTTC.

The chain's CDR3 is CASSLGSTGVAEQYF. Here the CDR3 DNA reads TGCGCCAGCAGCTTGGGGAGTACAGGGGTAGCCGAGCAGTACTTC. The chain links TRBV5-1 to TRBJ2-7; 7 positions agree with TRBD1. Trimming took 0 bases from V and 6 from J; bases not matched to a gene: 9. Germline CDR1 and CDR2: SGHRS and YFSETQ. The CDR3 contains 15 residues.

The chain links TRBV10-3 to TRBJ1-1, with D possibly TRBD1 on 5 matching bases. There are 15 residues in the CDR3. Germline-derived CDR1 and CDR2 are ENHRY and SYGVKD. With 0 bases removed from V and 1 base from J, the gap between germline ends came to 9 bases. DNA of the CDR3: TGTGCCATCAGTGAGTCCCAGGGCTCGAACACTGAAGCTTTCTTT. Its translation: CAISESQGSNTEAFF.

The V gene is TRBV19, the J gene TRBJ1-2, with 7 bases aligning to TRBD1. The CDR3 sequence is 14 residues long. The J segment lost 8 bases and the V segment lost 4 bases, leaving 10 bases of the junction unmatched. From germline, CDR1 is LNHDA and CDR2 SQIVND (reference sequence). The DNA for the CDR3 is TGTGCCAGTAGTACCCGGGACAGCAGTCAAGGCTACACCTTC. The encoded protein is CASSTRDSSQGYTF.

This chain joins TRBV5-4 and TRBJ2-1; perhaps TRBD2 as D (7 bases). Germline values: CDR1 SGHNT, CDR2 YYREEE (reference sequence). There are 16 residues in the CDR3. The V end lost 4 bases, the J end lost 6 bases, and 20 bases lay between the germline ends. This CDR3 reads CASSPQGRGTFNEQFF. CDR3 DNA sequence: TGTGCCAGCAGCCCGCAGGGGAGGGGGACGTTCAATGAGCAGTTCTTC.

The chain combines TRBV30 with TRBJ1-6, with a tentative D call TRBD1 (5 bases). The CDR3 loop spans 14 amino acids. CDR1 GTSNPN and CDR2 SVGIG come from the germline V gene (reference sequence). The CDR3 coding sequence is TGTGCGCTCACCTCGGGACTCAGGGATTCACCCCTCCACTTT. Its translation is CALTSGLRDSPLHF.

This clone was seen more than once but under ten times. This rearrangement joins TRBV4-2 to TRBJ1-5, with 10 bases lining up with TRBD1. The CDR3 consists of 15 residues. V dropped 5 bases and J dropped 1; count of bases not matched to a gene: 2. Germline V gives CDR1 LGHNA, CDR2 YNFKEQ. CDR3 coding DNA: TGTGCCAGCAGCTCGGGACAGGGGAGCAATCAGCCCCAGCATTTT. The encoded protein is CASSSGQGSNQPQHF.

V gene TRBV10-3 combines with J gene TRBJ1-2; 8 positions agree with TRBD1. Per germline, CDR1 ENHRY and CDR2 SYGVKD. The trim removed 4 bases at V and 7 bases at J, leaving 5 bases unmatched. CDR3 length: 13 residues. CDR3 in DNA: TGTGCCATCAGTGGTGACAGGGGTAGTGGCTACACCTTC. Encoded protein: CAISGDRGSGYTF.

The CDR3 DNA reads TGTGCCAGCAGCTTAAAGTATCTCGGTGGTAACTATGGCTACACCTTC. Residues: CASSLKYLGGNYGYTF. The chain carries TRBV7-9 and TRBJ1-2, with D hard to call. CDR1 SEHNR and CDR2 FQNEAQ come from the germline V gene (reference sequence). Trimming removed 2 bases at V and 1 base at J, with 14 bases between. The CDR3 consists of 16 residues.